The entry below describes one T cell receptor (beta chain). The sample belongs to a study of blood T cell repertoires in COVID-19. Study-wide context: Material from acute and convalescent COVID-19 was sourced from the United States, Italy and Spain.

From germline, CDR1 is SGDLS and CDR2 YYNGEE. Trimming cost V 4 bases and J 8 bases; bases outside gene matches: 14. This CDR3 contains 16 residues. Generated by immunoSEQ multiplex PCR, the TCRdb table keeps only in-frame clones and is missing some. The sample yields 130,000 or so clones, approximately 77% seen once. This receptor was obtained from a man aged 80 or over with acute or convalescent COVID-19. The chain uses TRBV9 and TRBJ2-2; 7 bases line up with TRBD1. What was sequenced was peripheral blood. The CDR3 DNA follows: TGTGCCAGCAGCTTGGGGACAGTAGCCTCACCGGGGGAGCTGTTTTTT. Protein product: CASSLGTVASPGELFF.